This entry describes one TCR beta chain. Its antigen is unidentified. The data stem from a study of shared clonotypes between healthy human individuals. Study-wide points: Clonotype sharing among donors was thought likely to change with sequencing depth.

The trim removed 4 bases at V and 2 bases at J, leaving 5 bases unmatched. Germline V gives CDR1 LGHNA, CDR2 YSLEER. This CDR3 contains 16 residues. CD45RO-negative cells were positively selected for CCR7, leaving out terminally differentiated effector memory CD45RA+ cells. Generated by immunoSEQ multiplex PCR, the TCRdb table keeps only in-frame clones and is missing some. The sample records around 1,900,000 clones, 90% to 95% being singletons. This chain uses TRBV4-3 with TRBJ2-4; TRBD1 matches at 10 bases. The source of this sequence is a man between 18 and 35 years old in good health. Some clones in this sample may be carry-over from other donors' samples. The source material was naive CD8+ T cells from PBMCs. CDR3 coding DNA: TGCGCCAGCAGCCTTAAGACAGGGGGCACCAAAAACATTCAGTACTTC. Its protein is CASSLKTGGTKNIQYF.